The 26 T cell receptor beta chains presented below share a single source sample, sequenced in a study of TIL therapy for anti-PD-1-resistant metastatic lung cancer. Time point of the sample: pre-treatment sample, taken before nivolumab and TIL therapy. Sequencing used immunoSEQ v3. TCRdb's table, derived via immunoSEQ multiplex PCR, lists solely in-frame clones and lacks some. In the table there are about 21,000 clones, around 79% of which are singletons. Sequenced material: blood, taken at baseline. All receptors derive from a person aged 25-85 years with non-small cell lung cancer.

This chain connects TRBV29-1 to TRBJ2-7, with 7 bases aligning to TRBD2. Germline V lookup: CDR1 SQVTM, CDR2 ANQGSEA. V shed 7 bases and J 10 bases; nucleotides not matched to a gene: 10. This CDR3 has 11 residues. CDR3 nucleotide sequence: TGCAGCGGTGGGTCCAGGGAGGGACAGTACTTC. Amino acids: CSGGSREGQYF.

The chain uses TRBV30 and TRBJ1-4, with D hard to call. Germline CDR1 reads GTSNPN; CDR2 reads SVGIG (reference sequence). The CDR3 is 15 amino acids. Trimming stripped 2 bases from V and 4 bases from J, with 14 bases between. Written as DNA, the CDR3 is TGTGCCTGGAGTCCTTTACCAGCCAATAATGAAAAACTGTTTTTT. Its translation is CAWSPLPANNEKLFF.

The chain combines TRBV2 with TRBJ2-7; the D gene is possibly TRBD2 (5 bases). The V and J ends lost 3 bases and 3 bases respectively, with 12 bases between them. CDR3 length equals 14 residues. Germline V lookup: CDR1 SNHLY, CDR2 FYNNEI. The CDR3 reads CASSDSAGLYEQYF. For the CDR3, the DNA is TGTGCCAGCAGTGACTCCGCGGGCCTCTACGAGCAGTACTTC.

This clone was found a few times. The chain joins TRBV5-5 to TRBJ2-5; possible D gene TRBD1, 7 bases. With 3 bases removed from V and 0 bases from J, the gap between germline ends came to 15 bases. Per germline, CDR1 SGHKS and CDR2 YYEKEE (reference sequence). The CDR3 spans 16 residues. CDR3 sequence: CASSSPTGRYQETQYF. CDR3 nucleotides: TGTGCCAGCAGCTCCCCGACAGGGAGGTACCAAGAGACCCAGTACTTC.

J is TRBJ2-7 and V is TRBV7-9; D call uncertain. In germline, CDR1 is SEHNR, CDR2 FQNEAQ (reference sequence). The CDR3 has 17 amino acids. The ends were cut back, 1 base at V and 4 bases at J, with 20 bases in the middle. DNA of the CDR3: TGTGCCAGCAGCTTAGGCTCCAGCCATAAGGATCGATACGAGCAGTACTTC. Protein product: CASSLGSSHKDRYEQYF.

This sequence joins TRBV28 and TRBJ1-6; D is unclear. V lost 1 base and J 9 bases, leaving 10 bases between the germline ends. The CDR3 totals 14 residues. Germline CDR1 and CDR2: MDHEN and SYDVKM. The CDR3 spells CASSLLQKSSPLHF. DNA for the CDR3: TGTGCCAGCAGTTTATTACAGAAGAGTTCACCCCTCCACTTT.

The chain carries TRBV9 and TRBJ1-2; 11 bases line up with TRBD1. In germline, CDR1 is SGDLS, CDR2 YYNGEE. The CDR3 is 13 residues long. The V and J ends lost 2 bases and 6 bases, in that order; junction bases with no gene match: 0. The DNA of the CDR3 is TGTGCCAGCAGCGTGGGACAGGGGGATGGCTACACCTTC. It translates to CASSVGQGDGYTF.

This clone was observed a few times. The rearrangement links TRBV27 to TRBJ1-2, with 9 bases matching TRBD1. The CDR3 totals 14 residues. The junction had 9 bases not matched to a gene; V was cut back by 5 bases and J by 8 bases. Germline V gives CDR1 MNHEY, CDR2 SMNVEV (reference sequence). The CDR3 loop reads CASSTQGQGGGYTF. The CDR3 coding sequence is TGTGCCAGCAGTACCCAGGGACAGGGTGGGGGCTACACCTTC.

The chain links TRBV10-3 to TRBJ2-5, with no clear D. The CDR3 is 13 amino acids. Germline-derived CDR1 and CDR2 are ENHRY and SYGVKD. Trimming removed 10 bases at V and 1 base at J, with 13 bases between. The CDR3 loop reads CATGAGVQETQYF. In nucleotides, the CDR3 is TGTGCCACCGGAGCTGGAGTCCAAGAGACCCAGTACTTC.

In this sample, this clone turned up once. At one boundary the junction diverges from the germline segment, which might be a read error. The chain is built from TRBV6-5 and TRBJ2-7, with 9 bases lining up with TRBD1. From germline, CDR1 is MNHEY and CDR2 SVGAGI. The CDR3 covers 15 residues. CDR3 sequence (DNA): TGTGCCAGCAGTCAGACGGGACAGGGACCCTACAAGCAGTACTTC. It is translated as CASSQTGQGPYKQYF.

The chain links TRBV9 to TRBJ1-3; D remains ambiguous. V lost 4 bases and J 0 bases, leaving 11 bases between the germline ends. The CDR3 has 15 residues. Per germline, CDR1 SGDLS and CDR2 YYNGEE. CDR3 region: CASSPRQISGNTIYF. DNA for the CDR3: TGTGCCAGCAGCCCCCGACAAATCTCTGGAAACACCATATATTTT.

The gene calls are TRBV27 and TRBJ2-3; 7 positions match TRBD2. The V segment lost 2 bases and the J segment 6 bases; nucleotides outside the gene matches: 8. Germline V gene data show CDR1 as MNHEY and CDR2 as SMNVEV (reference sequence). The CDR3 totals 15 residues. The CDR3 DNA reads TGTGCCAGCAGTTTAGGGACTACTGATAGGGATACGCAGTATTTT. It is translated as CASSLGTTDRDTQYF.

The chain uses TRBV5-4 and TRBJ1-2, with D maybe TRBD1 (5 bases). Between the trimmed V and J ends, which lost 0 bases and 7 bases, there was a span of 10 bases. Germline V gene data show CDR1 as SGHNT and CDR2 as YYREEE (reference sequence). The CDR3 extends over 13 amino acids. CDR3 loop: CASSLGQQTGYTF. In DNA form, the CDR3 reads TGTGCCAGCAGCTTGGGACAGCAGACTGGCTACACCTTC. The full variable domain, its missing parts supplied by reference TRBV5-4 and TRBJ1-2, is ETGVTQSPTHLIKTRGQQVTLRCSSQSGHNTVSWYQQALGQGPQFIFQYYREEENGRGNFPPRFSGLQFPNYSSELNVNALELDDSALYLCASSLGQQTGYTFGSGTRLTVV.

The rearrangement links TRBV5-1 to TRBJ1-1, with D possibly being TRBD1 (5 bases). The CDR3 totals 15 residues. The germline V and J ends were trimmed by 2 bases and 2 bases, with 13 bases remaining between them. Germline CDR1 and CDR2: SGHRS and YFSETQ. The CDR3 here is CASSFNWGRNTEAFF. The CDR3 DNA follows: TGCGCCAGCAGCTTTAACTGGGGGAGAAACACTGAAGCTTTCTTT.

This chain uses TRBV6-6 with TRBJ2-3, with unresolved D. The V gene lost 0 bases and the J gene lost 2 bases, with 12 bases spanning the gap. Germline CDR1 and CDR2: MNHNY and SVGAGI (reference sequence). The CDR3 is 16 amino acids. This CDR3 is CASSYSTPSATDTQYF. In DNA form, the CDR3 reads TGTGCCAGCAGTTACTCCACTCCATCGGCCACAGATACGCAGTATTTT.

The V and J genes are TRBV7-8 and TRBJ2-7; D not resolved. The germline gives CDR1 SGHVS, CDR2 FQNEAQ. Trimming left V 5 bases short and J 4 bases short, with 9 bases between. The CDR3 totals 12 residues. CDR3 DNA: TGTGCCAGCAGCAAAACACCTTACGAGCAGTACTTC. Its translation is CASSKTPYEQYF.

This clone occurred once. The rearrangement joins TRBV6-5 to TRBJ1-6; a possible D gene is TRBD1 (5 bases). CDR3 length equals 15 residues. Looked up from germline, CDR1 is MNHEY and CDR2 is SVGAGI. Trimming took off 8 bases at V and 2 bases at J, with 13 bases between the two ends. In DNA, the CDR3 is TGTGCCAGCGGACGTCAGGGTACCTATAATTCACCCCTCCACTTT. Translation: CASGRQGTYNSPLHF.

The chain carries TRBV9 and TRBJ2-1; 8 bases are shared with TRBD2. The junction had 14 bases not matched to a gene; V was cut back by 5 bases and J by 10 bases. Per the germline V gene, CDR1 is SGDLS and CDR2 is YYNGEE. There are 15 residues in the CDR3. CDR3 protein: CASRHGSGTPGEQFF. As DNA, the CDR3 is TGTGCCAGCAGACACGGTAGCGGGACCCCCGGGGAGCAGTTCTTC.

The CDR3: CASSFGTGGAGNTIYF. The DNA of the CDR3 is TGTGCCAGCAGCTTCGGGACAGGGGGCGCAGGAAACACCATATATTTT. This chain uses TRBV7-2 with TRBJ1-3; TRBD1 matches at 12 bases. CDR3 length: 16 residues. Trimming cost V 3 bases and J 4 bases; bases outside gene matches: 4. The V gene's germline CDR1 is SGHTA and CDR2 FQGNSA.

This chain connects TRBV6-1 to TRBJ2-3, with D maybe TRBD1 (6 bases). Trimming left V 4 bases short and J 0 bases short, with 14 bases between. The CDR3 has 16 amino acids. CDR1 is MNHNS and CDR2 is SASEGT in the germline V gene. CDR3 in DNA: TGTGCCAGCAGTGTCCTACCCAGGGGTAGCACAGATACGCAGTATTTT. Protein: CASSVLPRGSTDTQYF.

This clone has just a few counts. The J gene is TRBJ2-7, the V gene TRBV15; 7 nucleotides agree with TRBD1. The V segment lost 1 base and the J segment 5 bases; nucleotides outside the gene matches: 11. CDR3 length: 16 residues. Germline V gene sequence: CDR1 LNHNV, CDR2 YYDKDF (reference sequence). CDR3 protein: CATSRALRTGSNEQYF. CDR3 DNA sequence: TGTGCCACCAGCAGAGCTCTGCGGACAGGTTCTAACGAGCAGTACTTC.

J is TRBJ2-5 and V is TRBV7-9; D gene ambiguous. The CDR3 runs to 12 residues. V shed 5 bases and J shed 5 bases, with 9 bases lying between them. CDR1 is SEHNR, CDR2 FQNEAQ, per germline (reference sequence). DNA for the CDR3: TGTGCCAGCAGCCGTACCGGGGAGACCCAGTACTTC. Amino acid sequence: CASSRTGETQYF. Complete variable domain (other parts from reference TRBV7-9 and TRBJ2-5): DTGVSQNPRHKITKRGQNVTFRCDPISEHNRLYWYRQTLGQGPEFLTYFQNEAQLEKSRLLSDRFSAERPKGSFSTLEIQRTEQGDSAMYLCASSRTGETQYFGPGTRLLVL.

The chain is built from TRBV28 and TRBJ2-7; tentatively, D is TRBD2 (7 bases). The length of the CDR3 is 15 residues. The V end was cut by 6 bases, the J end by 2 bases, with 17 bases between. Per the germline V gene, CDR1 is MDHEN and CDR2 is SYDVKM. DNA of the CDR3: TGTGCCAGCAGATCTGGGGGGGGCTTACCCTACGAGCAGTACTTC. Translation: CASRSGGGLPYEQYF.

CDR3 protein: CASSYSISTDTQYF. Written as DNA, the CDR3 is TGTGCCAGCAGTTACTCTATTAGCACAGATACGCAGTATTTT. The V call is TRBV6-5, the J call TRBJ2-3, with D hard to call. CDR3 length: 14 residues. Trimming removed 0 bases from V and 0 bases from J, with 4 bases in between. In germline, CDR1 is MNHEY, CDR2 SVGAGI.

The chain recombines TRBV7-2 with TRBJ2-5; perhaps D is TRBD1 or TRBD2 (5 bases each). Per the germline V gene, CDR1 is SGHTA and CDR2 is FQGNSA. V was trimmed by 2 bases and J by 4 bases, leaving 14 bases between them. The length of the CDR3 is 15 residues. CDR3 loop: CASSLIGGFVETQYF. In DNA form, the CDR3 reads TGTGCCAGCAGCTTAATTGGGGGATTTGTAGAGACCCAGTACTTC.

V gene TRBV19 combines with J gene TRBJ2-1, with a possible D match to TRBD2 (6 bases). CDR1 and CDR2 from the germline V gene are LNHDA and SQIVND (reference sequence). The V end was cut by 5 bases, the J end by 9 bases, with 17 bases between. The length of the CDR3 is 14 residues. The CDR3 region has the DNA TGTGCCAGTAGTCTCCACCCGACTAGTTTTGAGCAGTTCTTC. Amino acids: CASSLHPTSFEQFF.